This T cell receptor beta chain originates from a study of shared clonotypes between healthy human individuals. Deep level was the assay's run setting. Replicate PCRs from sorted subsets contained approximately 200 ng DNA, which is around 30,000 T cell genomes. The method was immunoSEQ multiplex PCR; TCRdb's version includes in-frame clones alone and lacks a portion of them. The table has under 2.5 million clones, just under 95% seen once; the top ten hold 0.3% to 0.4%. Turning to this clone: The antigen is unknown.

Study outcomes and limitations: Large depth notwithstanding, sorted-subset sequencing proved incomplete by rarefaction.

CDR3 length: 15 amino acids. The germline V gene encodes CDR1 SEHNR and CDR2 FQNEAQ (reference sequence). With V trimmed by 5 bases and J by 6 bases, 8 bases remained unmatched. The gene calls are TRBV7-9 and TRBJ2-4; TRBD1 agrees at 9 bases. The receptor was isolated from a young man in good health. Some clones in this sample may be carry-over from other donors' samples. Material for sequencing was naive CD4+ T cells from PBMCs. The sample's subset: CD45RA+ positively selected. The CDR3: CASSGGQGLGNIQYF. The DNA for the CDR3 is TGTGCCAGCAGCGGAGGACAGGGGTTGGGAAACATTCAGTACTTC.